Following are 9 T cell receptor beta chains from one sample sequenced in a study of monozygotic twins with inflammatory bowel disease. TCRdb re-called the 5' RACE reads and shows each CDR3 protein once, DNA omitted. The specimen's table records 300,000 to 400,000 distinct CDR3 sequences. Sequencing was performed on blood. These receptors were collected from a human donor with ulcerative colitis or Crohn's disease, or a healthy co-twin of an affected twin (not recorded which).

V and J are TRBV12-3 or TRBV12-4 and TRBJ1-2; TCRdb's D gene call, TRBD1, goes unchecked for lack of DNA. CDR3 length: 12 amino acids. The CDR3 is CASSLMGHGYTF.

The chain carries TRBV20-1 and TRBJ1-6. The CDR3 is made up of 15 amino acids. Germline lookup yields CDR1 DFQATT and CDR2 SNEGSKA (reference sequence). The CDR3 protein is CSARAVDHYNSPLHF.

The V gene is TRBV12-3 or TRBV12-4, the J gene TRBJ2-3; TCRdb proposes TRBD1, but this gene call is untestable without DNA. The CDR3 contains 12 residues. The CDR3: CASSSNRGRQYF.

The chain has TRBV7-2 and TRBJ2-7. The CDR3 sequence is 14 residues long. Germline CDR1 reads SGHTA; CDR2 reads FQGNSA. CDR3 residues: CASSLAAISYEQYF.

The V gene is TRBV3-1, the J gene TRBJ2-6. CDR3 length equals 15 residues. Germline values: CDR1 LGHDT, CDR2 YNNKEL (reference sequence). The CDR3 spells CASRQLYSGANVLTF.

The chain has TRBV12-3 or TRBV12-4 and TRBJ1-2. CDR3 length: 11 amino acids. CDR3 loop: CASWAGYGYTF.

This chain joins TRBV6-1 and TRBJ2-1; the TCRdb call, TRBD2, lacks DNA for checking. The CDR3 spans 16 residues. Germline loops: CDR1 MNHNS, CDR2 SASEGT. Here the CDR3 reads CASRSLLAASYNEQFF.

CDR3: CASSLVPGVSSYNEQFF. This chain connects TRBV5-1 to TRBJ2-1; the TRBD1 assignment by TCRdb is unverifiable without DNA. There are 17 residues in the CDR3. CDR1 is SGHRS, CDR2 YFSETQ, per germline.

This chain joins TRBV7-7 and TRBJ2-5; as DNA is missing, the TRBD2 call by TCRdb cannot be tested. Germline values: CDR1 SSHAT, CDR2 FNYEAQ (reference sequence). The CDR3 is made up of 16 amino acids. CDR3 amino acids: CASSLPDFSPKETQYF.